The 29 T cell receptor beta chains presented below share a single source sample, sequenced in a study of vaccination effects on CD4 cells after COVID-19. Expansion with viral peptide pools was applied to antigen-specific CD4+ T cells by the ViraFEST assay prior to sequencing. It was after 10 days of culture that CD4+ T cells were isolated. The protocol was immunoSEQ multiplex PCR, while the TCRdb copy is restricted to in-frame clones and leaves out a portion. This sample carries tens of thousands of clones, roughly 80% of them seen once, and the ten largest clones take approximately 2%. No antigen is known for these receptors. The sequenced sample was CD4+ T cells from PBMCs cultured with HCoV-229E spike peptides, obtained before COVID-19 vaccination. The receptors shown here come from a human donor who received a COVID-19 vaccine.

V gene TRBV6-1 combines with J gene TRBJ2-5, with TRBD2 as a possible D gene (5 bases). The germline V and J ends were trimmed by 6 bases and 5 bases, with 13 bases remaining between them. The length of the CDR3 is 13 residues. Germline V lookup: CDR1 MNHNS, CDR2 SASEGT. The CDR3: CASSPGGRETQYF. In nucleotides, the CDR3 is TGTGCCAGCAGCCCAGGAGGCAGGGAGACCCAGTACTTC.

This chain links TRBV28 with TRBJ1-2, with TRBD1 matching 9 bases. V trimming: 10 bases; J trimming: 2 bases; junction bases outside the gene matches: 8. Per the germline V gene, CDR1 is MDHEN and CDR2 is SYDVKM. The CDR3 spans 14 residues. The DNA for the CDR3 is TGTGCCACCTTCGGACAGGGGCTGAACTATGGCTACACCTTC. This translates into CATFGQGLNYGYTF.

The chain carries TRBV6-6 and TRBJ2-2; 8 bases agree with TRBD1. This CDR3 contains 14 residues. CDR1 MNHNY and CDR2 SVGAGI come from the germline V gene (reference sequence). V was pared by 7 bases and J by 7 bases, with 8 bases of the junction left unmatched. CDR3 in DNA: TGTGCCAGCATTATGGACAGGGCGAGCGGGGAGCTGTTTTTT. Residues: CASIMDRASGELFF.

This clone has a handful of counts. The chain employs TRBV9 and TRBJ1-6; 9 nucleotides agree with TRBD1. Germline-derived CDR1 and CDR2 are SGDLS and YYNGEE. V gave up 2 bases and J gave up 10 bases; unmatched junction bases: 7. CDR3 length: 15 amino acids. This CDR3 reads CASSVSGTGYSPLHF. CDR3 in DNA: TGTGCCAGCAGCGTTTCAGGGACAGGGTACTCACCCCTCCACTTT.

The V gene is TRBV6-5, the J gene TRBJ1-1; maybe TRBD1 (6 bases). V was clipped by 0 bases and J by 4 bases, with 12 bases between them. Germline CDR1 is MNHEY and CDR2 is SVGAGI. The CDR3 loop spans 15 amino acids. The DNA for the CDR3 is TGTGCCAGCAGTTACTCGATACAGGGAAGCACTGAAGCTTTCTTT. It encodes CASSYSIQGSTEAFF.

The V and J genes are TRBV19 and TRBJ1-1, with 10 bases matching TRBD1. Germline V lookup: CDR1 LNHDA, CDR2 SQIVND (reference sequence). The CDR3 contains 16 residues. The J segment lost 4 bases and the V segment lost 1 base, leaving 6 bases of the junction unmatched. The CDR3 DNA sequence: TGTGCCAGTAGTATAGGCCCGGGACAGGGGCTCACTGAAGCTTTCTTT. This gives the protein CASSIGPGQGLTEAFF. Together with reference TRBV19 and TRBJ1-1, the CDR3 gives the full variable domain: DGGITQSPKYLFRKEGQNVTLSCEQNLNHDAMYWYRQDPGQGLRLIYYSQIVNDFQKGDIAEGYSVSREKKESFPLTVTSAQKNPTAFYLCASSIGPGQGLTEAFFGQGTRLTVV.

This clone is a singleton in its sample. The DNA of the CDR3 is TGTGCCAGCAGCTTATCGGGGGGAGGCTATGGCTACACCTTC. Its translation is CASSLSGGGYGYTF. V and J are TRBV7-6 and TRBJ1-2, with D maybe TRBD1 (5 bases). V was shortened by 2 bases and J by 4 bases, with 11 bases between the two germline ends. In germline, CDR1 is SGHVS, CDR2 FNYEAQ. This CDR3 spans 14 amino acids.

The V and J genes are TRBV18 and TRBJ2-7, with D unresolved. Trimming took off 2 bases at V and 0 bases at J, with 5 bases between the two ends. CDR3 length equals 13 residues. Germline assignment: CDR1 KGHSH and CDR2 LQKENI. The CDR3 DNA follows: TGTGCCAGCTCACCAATGGCCTCCTACGAGCAGTACGTC. As protein: CASSPMASYEQYV.

The chain has TRBV9 and TRBJ1-6; 9 nucleotides align to TRBD1. This CDR3 is 15 amino acids long. The V segment lost 4 bases and the J segment 10 bases; nucleotides outside the gene matches: 9. Germline V lookup: CDR1 SGDLS, CDR2 YYNGEE. DNA for the CDR3: TGTGCCAGCAGCCCTACGACAGGGGGTTTGTCACCCCTCCACTTT. Its protein is CASSPTTGGLSPLHF.

In DNA form, the CDR3 reads TGTGCCACCAGTGAACCGGACACTTCTACCTATGGCTACACCTTC. Its translation: CATSEPDTSTYGYTF. The chain uses TRBV24-1 and TRBJ1-2; D possibly corresponds to TRBD1 (5 bases). Germline CDR1 and CDR2: KGHDR and SFDVKD. The CDR3 is 15 residues long. Trimming removed 4 bases at V and 4 bases at J, with 15 bases between.

The V gene is TRBV3-1 (or the pseudogene TRBV3-2), the J gene TRBJ2-5; possible D gene TRBD1, 5 bases. The CDR3 contains 13 residues. Trimming took 2 bases from V and 4 from J, leaving 8 bases between them. Germline CDR1 is LGHDT and CDR2 is YNNKEL (reference sequence). The CDR3 spells CASSQLTVETQYF. CDR3 bases: TGTGCCAGCAGCCAATTGACAGTAGAGACCCAGTACTTC.

The chain joins TRBV18 to TRBJ1-1; TRBD1 agrees at 7 bases. Germline values: CDR1 KGHSH, CDR2 LQKENI. V was clipped by 5 bases and J by 5 bases; unmatched bases: 8. This CDR3 region has 14 residues. Here the CDR3 reads CASSTVQGRTEAFF. As DNA, the CDR3 is TGTGCCAGCTCAACCGTACAGGGGAGAACTGAAGCTTTCTTT.

The genes are TRBV19 and TRBJ1-2, with no clear D. The CDR3 sequence is 13 residues long. The V gene's germline CDR1 is LNHDA and CDR2 SQIVND (reference sequence). V lost 3 bases, J lost 5 bases, and 10 bases lay in between. The CDR3 spells CASSIAPSYGYTF. In nucleotides, the CDR3 is TGTGCCAGTAGTATCGCACCTTCTTATGGCTACACCTTC.

In this sample, this clone turned up a few times. This chain uses TRBV5-6 with TRBJ2-7; 8 bases map to TRBD2. After removal of 2 bases from V and 3 bases from J, the junction contained 4 bases not matched to a gene. This CDR3 is 14 amino acids long. In germline, CDR1 is SGHDT, CDR2 YYEEEE. CDR3 sequence: CASSFGLAGYEQYV. DNA for the CDR3: TGTGCCAGCAGCTTTGGGCTAGCGGGCTACGAGCAGTACGTC.

V usage is TRBV3-1 (or the pseudogene TRBV3-2) and J usage is TRBJ1-1; possibly TRBD1 for D (5 bases). Germline CDR1 reads LGHDT; CDR2 reads YNNKEL (reference sequence). The CDR3 extends over 14 amino acids. Trimming pared 2 bases from V and 3 bases from J, leaving 10 bases between. DNA for the CDR3: TGTGCCAGCAGCCAATCCGACAGAGACACTGAAGCTTTCTTT. Amino acid sequence: CASSQSDRDTEAFF.

The J gene is TRBJ1-2, the V gene TRBV6-5; 8 nucleotides line up with TRBD1. The CDR3 is 16 residues long. From germline, CDR1 is MNHEY and CDR2 SVGAGI. Unmatched junction bases numbered 9, after V lost 2 bases and J lost 4 bases. This chain's CDR3 is CASSYETGVFRYGYTF. The CDR3 coding sequence is TGTGCCAGCAGTTACGAGACAGGGGTATTTCGCTATGGCTACACCTTC.

V usage is TRBV28 and J usage is TRBJ1-4; D may be TRBD1 (5 bases). V lost 5 bases to trimming and J lost 2 bases, with 12 bases between them. This CDR3 region has 15 residues. Germline V lookup: CDR1 MDHEN, CDR2 SYDVKM. CDR3 sequence reads: CASSPSGFTNEKLFF. The DNA of the CDR3 is TGTGCCAGCAGTCCCTCAGGGTTTACTAATGAAAAACTGTTTTTT.

V is TRBV5-6 and J is TRBJ1-6; D not certain. The V and J ends lost 1 base and 5 bases respectively, with 13 bases between them. This CDR3 spans 16 amino acids. CDR1 and CDR2 (germline): SGHDT, YYEEEE. The DNA of the CDR3 is TGTGCCAGCAGCTTGCGCTGGGAGGCCGATAATTCACCCCTCCACTTT. Protein product: CASSLRWEADNSPLHF. Filled out from reference TRBV5-6 and TRBJ1-6, the complete variable domain reads DAGVTQSPTHLIKTRGQQVTLRCSPKSGHDTVSWYQQALGQGPQFIFQYYEEEERQRGNFPDRFSGHQFPNYSSELNVNALLLGDSALYLCASSLRWEADNSPLHFGNGTRLTVT.

The chain links TRBV5-1 to TRBJ1-2, with D possibly TRBD1 on 5 matching bases. V lost 7 bases and J 1 base, leaving 11 bases between the germline ends. CDR3 length: 13 amino acids. CDR1 is SGHRS and CDR2 is YFSETQ in the germline V gene. CDR3: CASLLQVNYGYTF. The CDR3 DNA reads as TGCGCCAGCCTCTTACAGGTTAACTATGGCTACACCTTC.

The V and J genes are TRBV7-3 and TRBJ2-3; the match to TRBD2 covers 9 bases. The CDR3 extends over 19 amino acids. Germline CDR1 reads SGHTA; CDR2 reads FQGTGA. Trimming at V came to 5 bases and at J to 3 bases, leaving 18 bases not matched to a gene. The CDR3 is CASSPTGTLAGRGTDTQYF. The CDR3 bases are TGTGCCAGCAGCCCGACGGGAACACTAGCGGGTCGGGGGACAGATACGCAGTATTTT.

This sequence joins TRBV6-5 and TRBJ2-5; 9 nucleotides agree with TRBD2. The V and J ends lost 6 bases and 6 bases, in that order; junction bases with no gene match: 5. The CDR3 has 13 amino acids. Germline V gene sequence: CDR1 MNHEY, CDR2 SVGAGI. DNA of the CDR3: TGTGCCAGCAGCCCGGGACTAGCAAAGACCCAGTACTTC. Protein: CASSPGLAKTQYF.

The chain combines TRBV19 with TRBJ1-2, with D hard to call. Germline CDR1 and CDR2: LNHDA and SQIVND (reference sequence). The CDR3 is 16 amino acids. Trimming took off 5 bases at V and 0 bases at J, with 16 bases between the two ends. CDR3: CASSDGRLGPNYGYTF. CDR3 DNA: TGTGCCAGTAGTGATGGCCGGTTGGGTCCTAACTATGGCTACACCTTC. Full variable domain (rest looked up from reference TRBV19 and TRBJ1-2): DGGITQSPKYLFRKEGQNVTLSCEQNLNHDAMYWYRQDPGQGLRLIYYSQIVNDFQKGDIAEGYSVSREKKESFPLTVTSAQKNPTAFYLCASSDGRLGPNYGYTFGSGTRLTVV.

In its sample, this clone was seen once. The chain joins TRBV11-2 to TRBJ2-2, with 7 bases identical to TRBD1. With V trimmed by 3 bases and J by 5 bases, 6 bases remained unmatched. The CDR3 is made up of 15 amino acids. Germline values: CDR1 SGHAT, CDR2 FQNNGV. CDR3 DNA sequence: TGTGCCAGCAGCTTTAGACAGGGCTTAACCGGGGAGCTGTTTTTT. Amino acid sequence: CASSFRQGLTGELFF.

V gene TRBV11-3 combines with J gene TRBJ1-1, with unresolved D. V was shortened by 0 bases and J by 7 bases, with 6 bases between the two germline ends. The length of the CDR3 is 12 residues. Germline V gene data show CDR1 as SGHNT and CDR2 as YENEEA. The CDR3 spells CASSLDSGEAFF. CDR3 in DNA: TGTGCCAGCAGCTTAGATTCTGGTGAAGCTTTCTTT.

V is TRBV3-1 (or the pseudogene TRBV3-2) and J is TRBJ2-3; 9 nucleotides align to TRBD2. With V trimmed by 0 bases and J by 2 bases, 9 bases remained unmatched. Per germline, CDR1 LGHDT and CDR2 YNNKEL (reference sequence). This CDR3 has 18 residues. The CDR3 here is CASSQELVAGGYTDTQYF. In DNA, the CDR3 is TGTGCCAGCAGCCAAGAGTTAGTGGCGGGGGGGTACACAGATACGCAGTATTTT.

V is TRBV4-1 and J is TRBJ2-5; D is uncertain. Germline V lookup: CDR1 MGHRA, CDR2 YSYEKL. The CDR3 sequence is 16 residues long. V gave up 1 base and J gave up 1 base, with 13 bases separating them. The CDR3 protein is CASSQGAKRTQETQYF. In DNA form, the CDR3 reads TGCGCCAGCAGCCAAGGGGCGAAAAGGACCCAAGAGACCCAGTACTTC.

V is TRBV2 and J is TRBJ2-1; tentatively, D is TRBD1 (6 bases). The V gene lost 1 base and the J gene lost 8 bases, with 15 bases spanning the gap. CDR1 and CDR2 from the germline V gene are SNHLY and FYNNEI. The CDR3 loop spans 15 amino acids. The CDR3 loop is CASSEEGAGEHEQFF. The CDR3 bases are TGTGCCAGCAGTGAAGAGGGTGCAGGGGAGCATGAGCAGTTCTTC.

V gene TRBV2 combines with J gene TRBJ1-2; 9 bases are a match to TRBD1. Germline V CDR1 and CDR2: SNHLY, FYNNEI. The CDR3 totals 15 residues. The trim removed 5 bases at V and 7 bases at J, leaving 11 bases unmatched. CDR3 residues: CASSSTGGAGGGYTF. The DNA for the CDR3 is TGTGCCAGCAGTTCTACAGGGGGCGCAGGAGGTGGCTACACCTTC.

The V gene is TRBV5-5, the J gene TRBJ1-2; D is possibly TRBD1 (5 bases). The V gene lost 4 bases and the J gene lost 7 bases, with 17 bases spanning the gap. The CDR3 consists of 14 residues. Germline V lookup: CDR1 SGHKS, CDR2 YYEKEE (reference sequence). The CDR3 nucleotides are TGTGCCAGCAGCCCGGGGGACGGTTCGGGTGGCTACACCTTC. Its protein is CASSPGDGSGGYTF.